Sequencing of this T cell receptor beta chain was carried out in a study of shared clonotypes between healthy human individuals. Worth noting for this clone: Antigen: not known.

In the naive CD8 group, cells lacked CD45RO and were positively selected for CCR7, so terminally differentiated effector memory CD45RA+ cells were left out. Germline loops: CDR1 SEHNR, CDR2 FQNEAQ (reference sequence). J gave up 7 bases and V 1 base, and 7 bases lay outside the gene matches. The CDR3 is 15 residues long. Sequenced by immunoSEQ multiplex PCR; TCRdb stores in-frame clones only, minus some. The table has about 2.2 million clones, 85% to 95% seen once; the top ten hold roughly 1.7%. Study observations and caveats: Shared clonotypes across all four donors exceeded non-shared ones in generation probability.

The receptor was derived from a man aged 18-30 years in good health. Some clones in this sample may be carry-over from other donors' samples. The material sequenced was naive CD8+ T cells from PBMCs. The V gene is TRBV7-9, the J gene TRBJ2-1, with TRBD2 matching 7 bases. The CDR3 reads CASSLGGGRTNEQFF. CDR3 sequence (DNA): TGTGCCAGCAGCTTAGGTGGCGGGAGAACGAATGAGCAGTTCTTC.